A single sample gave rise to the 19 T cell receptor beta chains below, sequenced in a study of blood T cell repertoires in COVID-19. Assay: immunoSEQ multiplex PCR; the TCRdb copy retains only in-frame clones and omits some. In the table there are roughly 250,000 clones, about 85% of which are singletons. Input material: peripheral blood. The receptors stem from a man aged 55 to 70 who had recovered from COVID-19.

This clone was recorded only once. In DNA, the CDR3 is TGTGCCAGCAGCTTGGTCCGGGGGGCGCTTACTGAAGCTTTCTTT. Translating gives CASSLVRGALTEAFF. The rearrangement uses TRBV5-8 and TRBJ1-1; tentative D call: TRBD1 (6 bases). This CDR3 is built from 15 residues. Per the germline V gene, CDR1 is SGHTS and CDR2 is YDEGEE. V was clipped by 0 bases and J by 5 bases, with 14 bases between them. Complete variable domain (other parts from reference TRBV5-8 and TRBJ1-1): EAGVTQSPTHLIKTRGQQATLRCSPISGHTSVYWYQQALGLGLQFLLWYDEGEERNRGNFPPRFSGRQFPNYSSELNVNALELEDSALYLCASSLVRGALTEAFFGQGTRLTVV.

CDR3 in amino acids: CASSLEPAGGRDEQFF. DNA for the CDR3: TGCGCCAGCAGCTTGGAACCAGCGGGGGGGCGGGATGAGCAGTTCTTC. V and J are TRBV5-1 and TRBJ2-1, with 10 bases aligning to TRBD2. The CDR3 is made up of 16 amino acids. Looked up from germline, CDR1 is SGHRS and CDR2 is YFSETQ. V shed 0 bases and J 8 bases; nucleotides not matched to a gene: 8.

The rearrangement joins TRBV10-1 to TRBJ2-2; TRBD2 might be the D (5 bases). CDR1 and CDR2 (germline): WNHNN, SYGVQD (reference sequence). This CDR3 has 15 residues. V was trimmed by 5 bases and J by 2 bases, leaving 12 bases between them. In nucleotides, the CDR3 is TGCGCCAGCAGTCGGGTCCCGGGAAACACCGGGGAGCTGTTTTTT. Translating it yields CASSRVPGNTGELFF.

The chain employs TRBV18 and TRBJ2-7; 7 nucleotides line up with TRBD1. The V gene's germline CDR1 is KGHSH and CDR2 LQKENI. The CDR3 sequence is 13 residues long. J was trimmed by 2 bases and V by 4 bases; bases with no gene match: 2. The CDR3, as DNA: TGTGCCAGCTCACACGGGACAGCCTACGAGCAGTACGTC. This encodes CASSHGTAYEQYV.

DNA for the CDR3: TGTGCCAGCAGCTTTGACAGAAATTACTACGAGCAGTACTTC. This codes for CASSFDRNYYEQYF. This chain uses TRBV5-4 with TRBJ2-7; D might be TRBD1 (5 bases). Germline V gene lookup returns CDR1 SGHNT and CDR2 YYREEE (reference sequence). The V end lost 2 bases, the J end lost 3 bases, and 12 bases lay between the germline ends. The length of the CDR3 is 14 residues. Based on the CDR3 plus reference TRBV5-4 and TRBJ2-7, the full variable domain is ETGVTQSPTHLIKTRGQQVTLRCSSQSGHNTVSWYQQALGQGPQFIFQYYREEENGRGNFPPRFSGLQFPNYSSELNVNALELDDSALYLCASSFDRNYYEQYFGPGTRLTVT.

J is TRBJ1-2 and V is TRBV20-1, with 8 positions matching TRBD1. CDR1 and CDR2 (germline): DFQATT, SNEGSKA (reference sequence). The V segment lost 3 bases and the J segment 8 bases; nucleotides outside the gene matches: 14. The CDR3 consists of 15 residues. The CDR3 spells CSASIQGAIEYGYTF. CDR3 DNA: TGCAGTGCTAGTATCCAGGGGGCGATCGAATACGGCTACACCTTC.

CDR3 residues: CATSDPGLYGTDTQYF. The CDR3 nucleotides read TGTGCCACCAGTGACCCGGGACTTTACGGCACAGATACGCAGTATTTT. The rearrangement links TRBV24-1 to TRBJ2-3; D may be TRBD2 (6 bases). Germline CDR1 reads KGHDR; CDR2 reads SFDVKD. Trimming shortened V by 4 bases and J by 1 base, and 14 bases separated the two germline ends. This CDR3 is built from 16 residues.

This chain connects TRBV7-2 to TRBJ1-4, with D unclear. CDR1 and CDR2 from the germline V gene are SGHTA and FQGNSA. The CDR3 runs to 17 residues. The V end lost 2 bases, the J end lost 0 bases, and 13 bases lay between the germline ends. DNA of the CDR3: TGTGCCAGCAGCTTACGACGCACGGCGGCAACTAATGAAAAACTGTTTTTT. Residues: CASSLRRTAATNEKLFF. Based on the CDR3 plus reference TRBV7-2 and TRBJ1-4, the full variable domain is GAGVSQSPSNKVTEKGKDVELRCDPISGHTALYWYRQSLGQGLEFLIYFQGNSAPDKSGLPSDRFSAERTGGSVSTLTIQRTQQEDSAVYLCASSLRRTAATNEKLFFGSGTQLSVL.

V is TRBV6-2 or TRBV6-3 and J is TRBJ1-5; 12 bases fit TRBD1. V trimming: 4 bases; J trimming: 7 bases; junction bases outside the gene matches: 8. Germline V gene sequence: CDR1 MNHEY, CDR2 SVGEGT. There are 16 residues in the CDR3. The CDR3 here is CASSLSGTGGQQPQHF. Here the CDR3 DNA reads TGTGCCAGCAGTTTGTCCGGGACAGGGGGCCAACAGCCCCAGCATTTT.

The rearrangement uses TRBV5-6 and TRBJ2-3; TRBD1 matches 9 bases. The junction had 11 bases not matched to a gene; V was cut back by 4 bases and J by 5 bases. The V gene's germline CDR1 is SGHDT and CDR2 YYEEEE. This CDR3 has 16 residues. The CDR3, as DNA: TGTGCCAGCAGCCACTACAGGGGGCCCTGGAGAGATACGCAGTATTTT. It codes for CASSHYRGPWRDTQYF.

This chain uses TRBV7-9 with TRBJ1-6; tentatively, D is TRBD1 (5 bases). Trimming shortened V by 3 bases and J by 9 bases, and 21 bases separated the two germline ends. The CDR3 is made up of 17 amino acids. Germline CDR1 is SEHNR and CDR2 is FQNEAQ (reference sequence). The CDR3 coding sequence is TGTGCCAGCAGCTTTCAAGAGACAGCCCGGTGGGCTTCACCCCTCCACTTT. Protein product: CASSFQETARWASPLHF.

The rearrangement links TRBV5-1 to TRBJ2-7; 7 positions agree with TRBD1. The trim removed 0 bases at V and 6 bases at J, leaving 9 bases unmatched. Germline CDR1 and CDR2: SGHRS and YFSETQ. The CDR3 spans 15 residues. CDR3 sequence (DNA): TGCGCCAGCAGCTTGGTAGGGACAGAGTCCAGCGAGCAGTACTTC. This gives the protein CASSLVGTESSEQYF.

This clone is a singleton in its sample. The CDR3 DNA reads as TGTGCCAGCAGTTTACAGGGGGGTGGGGCCAACGTCCTGACTTTC. Translation gives CASSLQGGGANVLTF. The rearrangement uses TRBV6-2 or TRBV6-3 and TRBJ2-6, with 8 bases matching TRBD1. Germline V lookup: CDR1 MNHEY, CDR2 SVGEGT. V shed 4 bases and J 3 bases; nucleotides not matched to a gene: 2. This CDR3 region has 15 residues.

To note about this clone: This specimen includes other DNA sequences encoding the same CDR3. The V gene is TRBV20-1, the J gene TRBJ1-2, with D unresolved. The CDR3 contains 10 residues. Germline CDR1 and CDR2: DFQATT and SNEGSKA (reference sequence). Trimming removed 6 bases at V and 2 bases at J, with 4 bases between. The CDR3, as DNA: TGCAGTGCCCAGAACTATGGCTACACCTTC. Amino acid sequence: CSAQNYGYTF.

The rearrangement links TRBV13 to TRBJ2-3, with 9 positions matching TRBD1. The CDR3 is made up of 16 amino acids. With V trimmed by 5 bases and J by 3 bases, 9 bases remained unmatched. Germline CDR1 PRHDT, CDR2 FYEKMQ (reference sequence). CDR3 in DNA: TGTGCCAGCAGCGGACGGGGACAGGGTACTACAGATACGCAGTATTTT. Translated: CASSGRGQGTTDTQYF.

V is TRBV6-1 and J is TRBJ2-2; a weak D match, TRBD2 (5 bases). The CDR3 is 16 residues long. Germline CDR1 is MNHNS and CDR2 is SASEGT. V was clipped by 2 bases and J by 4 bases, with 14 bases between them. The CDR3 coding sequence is TGTGCCAGCAGTGAATTTCCGGGGTTGAGCACCGGGGAGCTGTTTTTT. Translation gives CASSEFPGLSTGELFF.

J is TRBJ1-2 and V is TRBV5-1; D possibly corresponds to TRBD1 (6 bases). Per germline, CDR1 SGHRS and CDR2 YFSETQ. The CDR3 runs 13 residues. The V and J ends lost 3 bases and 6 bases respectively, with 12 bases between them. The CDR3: CASSYGGLNGYTF. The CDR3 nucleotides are TGCGCCAGCAGCTACGGGGGGCTGAATGGCTACACCTTC.

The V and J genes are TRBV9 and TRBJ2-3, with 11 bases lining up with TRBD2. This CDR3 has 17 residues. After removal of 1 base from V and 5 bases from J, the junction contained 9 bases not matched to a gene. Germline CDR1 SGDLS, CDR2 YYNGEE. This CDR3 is CASSVTLAGGKGDTQYF. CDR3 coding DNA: TGTGCCAGCAGCGTAACCCTAGCGGGGGGCAAGGGAGATACGCAGTATTTT.

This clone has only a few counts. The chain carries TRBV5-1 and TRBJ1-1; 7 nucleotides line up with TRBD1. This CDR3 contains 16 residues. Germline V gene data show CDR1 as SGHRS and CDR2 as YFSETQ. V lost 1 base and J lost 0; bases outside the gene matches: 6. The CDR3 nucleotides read TGCGCCAGCAGCTTGAGGACAGGAGAAATGAACACTGAAGCTTTCTTT. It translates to CASSLRTGEMNTEAFF.